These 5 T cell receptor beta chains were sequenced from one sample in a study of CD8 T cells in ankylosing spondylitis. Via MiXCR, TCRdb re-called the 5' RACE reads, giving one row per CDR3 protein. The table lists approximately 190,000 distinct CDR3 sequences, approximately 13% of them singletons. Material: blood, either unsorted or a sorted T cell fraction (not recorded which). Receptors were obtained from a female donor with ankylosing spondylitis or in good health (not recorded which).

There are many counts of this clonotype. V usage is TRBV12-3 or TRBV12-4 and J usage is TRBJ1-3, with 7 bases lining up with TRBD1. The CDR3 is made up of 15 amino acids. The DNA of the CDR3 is TGTGCTTACAGCCCTGACAGGGACTCTGGAAACACCATATATTTT. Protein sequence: CAYSPDRDSGNTIYF.

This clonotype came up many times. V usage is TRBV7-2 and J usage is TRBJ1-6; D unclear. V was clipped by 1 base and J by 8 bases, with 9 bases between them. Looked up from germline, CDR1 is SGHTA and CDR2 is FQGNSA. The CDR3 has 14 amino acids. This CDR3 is CASSLEVGYSPLHF. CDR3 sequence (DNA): TGTGCCAGCAGCTTAGAGGTGGGGTATTCACCCCTCCACTTT. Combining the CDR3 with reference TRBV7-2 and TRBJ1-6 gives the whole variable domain GAGVSQSPSNKVTEKGKDVELRCDPISGHTALYWYRQSLGQGLEFLIYFQGNSAPDKSGLPSDRFSAERTGGSVSTLTIQRTQQEDSAVYLCASSLEVGYSPLHFGNGTRLTVT.

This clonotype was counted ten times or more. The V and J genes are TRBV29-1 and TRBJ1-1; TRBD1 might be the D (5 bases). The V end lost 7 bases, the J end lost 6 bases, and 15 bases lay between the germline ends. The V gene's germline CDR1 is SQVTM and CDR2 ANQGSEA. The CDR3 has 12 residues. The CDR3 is CSAVDSPAEAFF. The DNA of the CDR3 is TGCAGCGCCGTAGACAGCCCGGCTGAAGCTTTCTTT.

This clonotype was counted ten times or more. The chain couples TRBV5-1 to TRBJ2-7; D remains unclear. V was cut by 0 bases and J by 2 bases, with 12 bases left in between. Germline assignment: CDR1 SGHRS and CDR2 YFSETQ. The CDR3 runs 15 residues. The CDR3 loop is CASSLEAGPTYEQYF. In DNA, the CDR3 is TGCGCCAGCAGCTTGGAGGCAGGACCCACCTACGAGCAGTACTTC. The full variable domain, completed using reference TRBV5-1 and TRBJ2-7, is KAGVTQTPRYLIKTRGQQVTLSCSPISGHRSVSWYQQTPGQGLQFLFEYFSETQRNKGNFPGRFSGRQFSNSRSEMNVSTLELGDSALYLCASSLEAGPTYEQYFGPGTRLTVT.

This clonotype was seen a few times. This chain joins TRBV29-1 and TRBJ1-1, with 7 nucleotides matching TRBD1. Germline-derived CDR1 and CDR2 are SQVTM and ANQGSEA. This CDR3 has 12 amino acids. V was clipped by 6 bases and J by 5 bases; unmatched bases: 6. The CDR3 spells CSVSTGRTEAFF. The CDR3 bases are TGCAGCGTATCGACAGGGCGAACTGAAGCTTTCTTT. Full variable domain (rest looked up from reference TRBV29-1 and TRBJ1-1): SAVISQKPSRDICQRGTSLTIQCQVDSQVTMMFWYRQQPGQSLTLIATANQGSEATYESGFVIDKFPISRPNLTFSTLTVSNMSPEDSSIYLCSVSTGRTEAFFGQGTRLTVV.